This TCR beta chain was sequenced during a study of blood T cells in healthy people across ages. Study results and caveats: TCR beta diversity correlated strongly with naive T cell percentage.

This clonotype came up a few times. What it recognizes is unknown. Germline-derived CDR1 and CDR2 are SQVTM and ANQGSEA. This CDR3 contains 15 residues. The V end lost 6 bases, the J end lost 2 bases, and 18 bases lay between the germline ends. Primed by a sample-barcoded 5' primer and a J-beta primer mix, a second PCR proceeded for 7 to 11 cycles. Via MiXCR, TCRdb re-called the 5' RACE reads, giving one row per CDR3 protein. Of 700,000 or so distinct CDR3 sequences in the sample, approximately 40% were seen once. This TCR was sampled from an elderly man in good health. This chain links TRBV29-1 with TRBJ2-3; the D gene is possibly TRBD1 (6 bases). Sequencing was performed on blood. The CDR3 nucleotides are TGCAGCGTCTCCGTGGGGGCCCGGGCCACAGATACGCAGTATTTT. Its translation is CSVSVGARATDTQYF.